These T cell receptor beta chains were read from a single sample in a study of breast tumors, draining lymph nodes, adjacent tissues. Each CDR3 protein is one row after TCRdb ran MiXCR on the multiplex PCR reads. The data show tens of thousands of distinct CDR3 sequences, over 25% seen once. Sequenced input: axillary lymph node tissue. All receptors come from a female donor with breast cancer. Some clones in this sample may be carry-over from other donors' samples. Both conserved end residues are part of each CDR3. A D gene is named only where the DNA matches it firmly. The size field is filled for only some rows; it gives once, few, many or a size class.

v_call	j_call	d_call	clone_size	cdr3_aa	cdr3_nt
TRBV11-3	TRBJ2-7	NA	many	CASSLRDGSYEQYF	TGTGCCAGCAGCTTACGGGACGGTAGCTACGAGCAGTACTTC
TRBV7-2	TRBJ1-5	TRBD1	many	CASSLRTGGDQPQHF	TGTGCCAGCAGCTTAAGGACAGGGGGGGATCAGCCCCAGCATTTT
TRBV5-4	TRBJ2-5	TRBD2	many	CASSAGLAGVETQYF	TGTGCCAGCAGCGCGGGACTAGCGGGAGTAGAGACCCAGTACTTC
TRBV11-2	TRBJ2-5	TRBD1	many	CASSTRTGRSQETQYF	TGTGCCAGCAGCACAAGGACAGGGAGATCCCAAGAGACCCAGTACTTC
TRBV11-2	TRBJ2-5	TRBD2	many	CASSIWTSGRAEEETQYF	TGTGCCAGCAGCATATGGACTAGCGGGAGGGCCGAGGAAGAGACCCAGTACTTC
TRBV20-1	TRBJ2-5	TRBD1	many	CSAQKTGAEETQYF	TGCAGTGCTCAGAAAACAGGGGCCGAGGAGACCCAGTACTTC
TRBV5-4	TRBJ2-5	TRBD2	many	CASSLLSWTRQETQYF	TGTGCCAGCAGCTTGTTGTCCTGGACTAGGCAAGAGACCCAGTACTTC
TRBV7-7	TRBJ1-4	NA	NA	CASSPGTCLAKLFF	TGTGCCAGCAGCCCCGGGACTTGCTTAGCTAAACTGTTTTTT
TRBV4-1	TRBJ1-6	NA	many	CASSQFPPDGGFSPLHF	TGCGCCAGCAGCCAATTCCCACCTGACGGAGGCTTTTCACCCCTCCACTTT
TRBV20-1	TRBJ2-7	TRBD2	NA	CSARGGAGRSEQYF	TGCAGTGCTAGGGGAGGGGCGGGACGCTCCGAGCAGTACTTC
TRBV3-1	TRBJ1-2	TRBD1	many	CASSQETGPGYGYTF	TGTGCCAGCAGCCAAGAGACAGGGCCTGGGTATGGCTACACCTTC
TRBV5-6	TRBJ1-2	NA	many	CASSAGQSSYGYTF	TGTGCCAGCAGCGCCGGACAGAGCAGCTATGGCTACACCTTC
TRBV5-8	TRBJ1-2	NA	many	CASSPGANYGYTF	TGTGCCAGCAGCCCTGGGGCTAACTATGGCTACACCTTC
TRBV20-1	TRBJ2-2	NA	many	CSDFCGISTGELFF	TGCAGTGACTTTTGCGGAATCTCCACCGGGGAGCTGTTTTTT
TRBV30	TRBJ2-7	NA	many	CAWISGRARGEQYF	TGTGCCTGGATATCGGGTAGGGCCAGGGGCGAGCAGTACTTC
TRBV6-6	TRBJ2-7	TRBD2	few	CASSSSGRYEQYF	TGTGCCAGCAGTTCAAGCGGGAGATACGAGCAGTACTTC
TRBV7-9	TRBJ2-7	TRBD1	NA	CASSVSGTGVRKQYF	TGTGCCAGCAGCGTCTCCGGGACAGGGGTTCGCAAGCAGTACTTC
TRBV10-3	TRBJ1-5	NA	NA	CAISESGRNQPQHF	TGTGCCATCAGTGAGTCGGGCAGAAATCAGCCCCAGCATTTT
TRBV6-2/TRBV6-3	TRBJ1-5	NA	many	CAIRRQHNQPQHF	TGTGCCATCAGAAGACAGCACAATCAGCCCCAGCATTTT
TRBV12-3/TRBV12-4	TRBJ2-2	NA	many	CASTPQGGSTGELFF	TGTGCCAGCACCCCCCAGGGGGGGAGCACCGGGGAGCTGTTTTTT
TRBV9	TRBJ2-5	TRBD1	many	CASSVGLRDRAQETQYF	TGTGCCAGCAGCGTAGGTCTCAGGGACAGGGCACAAGAGACCCAGTACTTC
TRBV12-3/TRBV12-4	TRBJ2-3	NA	many	CASRQLASTDTQYF	TGTGCCAGCAGGCAGCTGGCCTCCACAGATACGCAGTATTTT
TRBV6-2/TRBV6-3	TRBJ1-5	NA	NA	CASSHSPGVVGSQPQHF	TGTGCCAGCAGCCACTCCCCGGGGGTAGTAGGGAGTCAGCCCCAGCATTTT
TRBV7-9	TRBJ2-7	TRBD1	many	CASSLHGTGAYEQYF	TGTGCCAGCAGCTTGCACGGGACAGGCGCGTACGAGCAGTACTTC
TRBV20-1	TRBJ2-7	NA	many	CSARSLSEQYF	TGCAGTGCTAGATCGCTCTCCGAGCAGTACTTC
TRBV6-5	TRBJ2-2	TRBD2	many	CASRGGFVNAGELFF	TGTGCCAGCAGGGGAGGGTTTGTTAACGCCGGGGAGCTGTTTTTT
TRBV9	TRBJ2-1	TRBD1	many	CASSEQGLNEQFF	TGTGCCAGCAGCGAACAGGGGCTCAATGAGCAGTTCTTC
TRBV14	TRBJ2-2	NA	NA	CASGRQGRIGELFF	TGTGCCAGCGGCCGCCAAGGGAGGATCGGGGAGCTGTTTTTT
TRBV19	TRBJ2-1	TRBD2	many	CASSSPLSGSSYNEQFF	TGTGCCAGTAGTTCCCCCCTTAGCGGGAGCTCCTACAATGAGCAGTTCTTC
TRBV27	TRBJ2-3	NA	many	CASSLNRERDTQYF	TGTGCCAGCAGTTTGAACAGGGAGAGAGATACGCAGTATTTT
TRBV7-2	TRBJ2-3	TRBD2	NA	CASSPLWSSGRGTDTQYF	TGTGCCAGCAGCCCACTCTGGTCCAGCGGGAGGGGCACAGATACGCAGTATTTT
TRBV14	TRBJ1-2	TRBD1	many	CASSQAKFGTGYGYTF	TGTGCCAGCAGCCAAGCAAAGTTTGGGACAGGGTACGGCTACACCTTC
TRBV20-1	TRBJ1-5	TRBD1	NA	CSASGTGGGRQPQHF	TGCAGTGCTTCCGGGACAGGGGGCGGACGGCAGCCCCAGCATTTT
TRBV19	TRBJ1-5	TRBD1	few	CGSSKTGQPQHF	TGTGGCAGTAGTAAGACAGGGCAGCCCCAGCATTTT
TRBV7-9	TRBJ2-1	TRBD2	many	CASSRLTSGLYNEQFF	TGTGCCAGCAGCCGTTTAACTAGCGGACTCTACAATGAGCAGTTCTTC
TRBV9	TRBJ1-5	NA	NA	CASGVTTDVNQPRHF	TGTGCCAGCGGCGTAACCACGGACGTCAATCAGCCCCGGCATTTT
TRBV20-1	TRBJ2-3	NA	NA	CSARDPLGSENTGTQYF	TGCAGTGCTAGAGACCCACTTGGTTCCGAAAACACAGGCACGCAGTATTTT
TRBV9	TRBJ2-3	TRBD2	NA	CASSARLAGGTQYF	TGTGCCAGCAGCGCCCGGCTAGCGGGCGGTACGCAGTATTTT
TRBV5-5	TRBJ2-7	NA	medium-sized	CASSLEVYEQYF	TGTGCCAGCAGCTTGGAGGTCTACGAGCAGTACTTC
TRBV2	TRBJ1-2	NA	many	CASSVQGNYGYTF	TGTGCCAGCAGTGTTCAGGGGAACTATGGCTACACCTTC
TRBV7-2	TRBJ2-3	NA	NA	CASSLTLGTDTQYF	TGTGCCAGCAGCTTAACACTGGGCACAGATACGCAGTATTTT
TRBV7-2	TRBJ2-7	NA	many	CASSYGPPEPQYF	TGTGCCAGCAGCTACGGCCCCCCGGAACCCCAGTACTTC
TRBV6-1	TRBJ2-5	NA	many	CASRGSVETQYF	TGTGCCAGCCGGGGTAGCGTTGAGACCCAGTACTTC
TRBV20-1	TRBJ2-7	TRBD2	NA	CSANWREGLNGQYF	TGCAGTGCTAATTGGCGGGAGGGCCTAAACGGGCAATACTTC
TRBV6-1	TRBJ1-4	NA	many	CASSETGDKLFF	TGTGCCAGCAGTGAAACGGGTGATAAACTGTTTTTT
TRBV20-1	TRBJ1-2	TRBD1	many	CSAYRGLDGYTF	TGCAGTGCTTACAGGGGGCTTGATGGCTACACCTTC
TRBV7-2	TRBJ2-4	TRBD2	many	CASSPPGGERGIQYF	TGTGCCAGCAGCCCGCCTGGGGGGGAGAGGGGCATTCAGTACTTC
TRBV7-2	TRBJ2-5	NA	many	CASSLAVQETQYF	TGTGCCAGCAGCTTAGCGGTACAAGAGACCCAGTACTTC
TRBV20-1	TRBJ2-3	TRBD2	NA	CSAGDGRKNTDTQYF	TGCAGTGCTGGAGACGGGAGGAAGAACACAGATACGCAGTATTTT
TRBV12-3/TRBV12-4	TRBJ2-5	TRBD2	many	CASSPGLAGYQETQYF	TGTGCCAGCAGCCCTGGACTAGCGGGATATCAAGAGACCCAGTACTTC
TRBV7-8	TRBJ1-2	NA	NA	CASSFGEGSLSGYIF	NA
TRBV9	TRBJ1-5	NA	NA	CASSVGQYNEPQHF	TGTGCCAGCAGCGTTGGACAGTACAATGAGCCCCAGCATTTT
TRBV11-2	TRBJ2-7	TRBD2	NA	CASSRTSGSNERYF	TGTGCCAGCAGCCGGACTAGCGGGAGCAACGAGCGGTATTTC
TRBV29-1	TRBJ2-7	NA	many	CSVVRGAGHEQYF	TGCAGCGTTGTGAGGGGCGCTGGTCACGAGCAGTACTTC
TRBV14	TRBJ1-1	NA	NA	CASTAYAGMNTEAFF	TGTGCCAGCACCGCCTACGCGGGAATGAACACTGAAGCTTTCTTT
TRBV7-7	TRBJ2-1	NA	few	CASSLRLGHNEQFF	TGTGCTAGCAGCTTAAGGTTAGGGCACAATGAGCAGTTCTTC
TRBV5-1	TRBJ2-5	NA	NA	CASSLARETHYF	TGCGCCAGCAGCTTGGCCAGGGAGACCCACTACTTC